The next 10 T cell receptor beta chains were all read from a single sample in a study of blood T cells in healthy people across ages. The second PCR ran 7 to 11 cycles with a sample-barcoded 5' primer and J-beta primers. A single record per CDR3 protein comes from TCRdb applying MiXCR to the 5' RACE reads. The data contain 650,000 to 1,000,000 distinct CDR3 sequences, roughly 34% of them singletons. Sequencing was done on a sample of blood. These receptors came from a man aged 18 to 29 in good health.

This clonotype was detected only a few times. The chain joins TRBV7-2 to TRBJ2-3, with D tentatively TRBD1 (6 bases). The V gene's germline CDR1 is SGHTA and CDR2 FQGNSA. This CDR3 has 13 residues. Trimming removed 5 bases from V and 6 bases from J, with 12 bases in between. This chain's CDR3 is CASSVPGEDTQYF. Here the CDR3 DNA reads TGTGCCAGCAGCGTTCCAGGGGAGGATACGCAGTATTTT.

This clonotype was counted only a few times. For the CDR3, the DNA is TGTGCCAGCAGGCCGACGGACATGAACACTGAAGCTTTCTTT. Its translation: CASRPTDMNTEAFF. The rearrangement links TRBV6-5 to TRBJ1-1; tentatively, D is TRBD1 (5 bases). The CDR3 length is 14 residues. Germline CDR1 MNHEY, CDR2 SVGAGI. Deletions cut 6 bases from V and 0 bases from J, with 11 bases between.

This clonotype was picked up many times. V and J are TRBV6-5 and TRBJ2-7; 14 nucleotides align to TRBD2. With 4 bases clipped from V and 1 base from J, the junction kept 3 bases outside the gene matches. From germline, CDR1 is MNHEY and CDR2 SVGAGI. This CDR3 has 16 amino acids. The CDR3 is CASSWGTSGGSYEQYF. Here the CDR3 DNA reads TGTGCCAGCAGTTGGGGGACTAGCGGGGGTTCCTACGAGCAGTACTTC.

The rearrangement uses TRBV20-1 and TRBJ2-3; a weak D match, TRBD2 (5 bases). Germline V lookup: CDR1 DFQATT, CDR2 SNEGSKA (reference sequence). With 0 bases removed from V and 2 bases from J, the gap between germline ends came to 12 bases. There are 15 residues in the CDR3. Written as DNA, the CDR3 is TGCAGTGCTAGAGATGGGCTAGCCTACACAGATACGCAGTATTTT. Amino acid sequence: CSARDGLAYTDTQYF.

In its sample, this clonotype was seen a few times. The chain joins TRBV7-2 to TRBJ1-2; D is possibly TRBD1 (5 bases). This CDR3 region has 14 residues. Germline V gene data show CDR1 as SGHTA and CDR2 as FQGNSA. Trimming took 4 bases from V and 2 from J, leaving 11 bases between them. The DNA for the CDR3 is TGTGCCAGCAGCTCCCCGACAGCCAACTATGGCTACACCTTC. Translated, it gives CASSSPTANYGYTF.

This clonotype has a handful of counts. The chain carries TRBV20-1 and TRBJ2-1; unclear D gene. V lost 6 bases and J 11 bases, leaving 11 bases between the germline ends. Germline V CDR1 and CDR2: DFQATT, SNEGSKA (reference sequence). The CDR3 is 10 amino acids. The CDR3 nucleotides read TGCAGTGCCTACGGCGAAAAGCAGTTCTTC. Amino acids: CSAYGEKQFF.

This clonotype was recorded a few times. The chain is built from TRBV30 and TRBJ1-2, with D unclear. V shed 6 bases and J shed 7 bases, with 12 bases lying between them. CDR3 length: 11 amino acids. Per germline, CDR1 GTSNPN and CDR2 SVGIG (reference sequence). The CDR3 DNA follows: TGTGCCTGTACTGGAGTTGGTGGCTACACCTTC. Protein sequence: CACTGVGGYTF.

The V gene is TRBV12-3 or TRBV12-4, the J gene TRBJ1-1; D is undetermined. This CDR3 is built from 13 residues. The germline V and J ends were trimmed by 5 bases and 3 bases, with 10 bases remaining between them. CDR3 sequence: CASSLTRDTEAFF. The CDR3 DNA follows: TGTGCCAGCAGTCTCACGCGGGACACTGAAGCTTTCTTT.

This chain links TRBV7-2 with TRBJ2-7; the D is unclear. The CDR3 totals 13 residues. V was clipped by 2 bases and J by 6 bases, with 11 bases between them. Germline V gives CDR1 SGHTA, CDR2 FQGNSA. The CDR3 region is CASSLSRASEQYF. CDR3 sequence (DNA): TGTGCCAGCAGCTTATCACGGGCTTCCGAGCAGTACTTC.

The J gene is TRBJ2-5, the V gene TRBV5-1; no firm D call. Germline CDR1 and CDR2: SGHRS and YFSETQ. V was trimmed by 3 bases and J by 11 bases, leaving 20 bases between them. The CDR3 sequence is 14 residues long. This CDR3 reads CASSYADIGNEQYF. The CDR3, as DNA: TGCGCCAGCAGCTACGCCGACATAGGGAATGAGCAGTACTTC.